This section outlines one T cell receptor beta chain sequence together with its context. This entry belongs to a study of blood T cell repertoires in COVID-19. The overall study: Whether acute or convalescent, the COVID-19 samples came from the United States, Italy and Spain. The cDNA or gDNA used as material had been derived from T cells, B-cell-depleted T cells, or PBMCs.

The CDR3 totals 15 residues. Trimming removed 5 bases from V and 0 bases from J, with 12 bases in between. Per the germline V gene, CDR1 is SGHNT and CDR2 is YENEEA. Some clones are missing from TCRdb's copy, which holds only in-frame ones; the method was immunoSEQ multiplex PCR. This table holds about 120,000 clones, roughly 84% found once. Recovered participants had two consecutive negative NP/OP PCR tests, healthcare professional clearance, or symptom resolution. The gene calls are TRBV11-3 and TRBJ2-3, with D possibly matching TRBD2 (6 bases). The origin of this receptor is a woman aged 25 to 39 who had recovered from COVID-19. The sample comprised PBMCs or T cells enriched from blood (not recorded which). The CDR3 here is CASSITSSSTDTQYF. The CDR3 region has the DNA TGTGCCAGCAGCATTACTAGCAGCAGCACAGATACGCAGTATTTT.